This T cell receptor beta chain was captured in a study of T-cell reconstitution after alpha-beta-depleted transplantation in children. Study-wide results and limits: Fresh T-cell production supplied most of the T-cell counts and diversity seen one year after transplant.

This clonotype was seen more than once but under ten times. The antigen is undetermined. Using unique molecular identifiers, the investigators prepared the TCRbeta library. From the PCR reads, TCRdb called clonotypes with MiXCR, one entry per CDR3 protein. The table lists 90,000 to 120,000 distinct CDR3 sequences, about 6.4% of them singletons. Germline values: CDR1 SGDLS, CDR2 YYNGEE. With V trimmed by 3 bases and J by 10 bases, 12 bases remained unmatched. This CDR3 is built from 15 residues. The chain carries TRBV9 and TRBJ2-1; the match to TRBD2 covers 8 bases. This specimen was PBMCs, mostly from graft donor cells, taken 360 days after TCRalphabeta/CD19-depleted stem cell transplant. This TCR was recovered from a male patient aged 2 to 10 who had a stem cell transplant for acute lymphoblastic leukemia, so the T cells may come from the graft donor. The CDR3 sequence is CASSGPGGPREEQFF. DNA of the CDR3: TGTGCCAGCAGCGGTCCGGGAGGGCCTAGGGAGGAGCAGTTCTTC.